A single sample is the source of the 5 T cell receptor beta chains below, sequenced in a study of T cells in Graves' hyperthyroidism and ophthalmopathy. TCR beta CDR3 regions were amplified from RNA. HTBI primers were used for first-round RT-PCR of the TCR CDR3. TCRdb recomputed calls from the multiplex PCR reads with MiXCR, one row per CDR3 protein. The sample holds about 480,000 distinct CDR3 sequences, approximately 15% seen once. The sample consisted of blood. Receptors were obtained from a woman under 30 with Graves' hyperthyroidism.

This clonotype was found many times. The rearrangement joins TRBV10-3 to TRBJ2-7, with D perhaps TRBD2 (5 bases). The CDR3 is made up of 13 amino acids. The ends were cut back, 3 bases at V and 6 bases at J, with 12 bases in the middle. Germline lookup yields CDR1 ENHRY and CDR2 SYGVKD. CDR3 bases: TGTGCCATCAGTGAACTAGTTGCGGGCGAGCAGTACGTC. It specifies CAISELVAGEQYV.

V gene TRBV5-1 combines with J gene TRBJ1-3; D gene ambiguous. Trimming removed 4 bases from V and 2 bases from J, with 10 bases in between. There are 14 residues in the CDR3. Per the germline V gene, CDR1 is SGHRS and CDR2 is YFSETQ. The CDR3 DNA is TGCGCCAGCAGCAGGAGCCTGACTGGAAACACCATATATTTT. Amino acid sequence: CASSRSLTGNTIYF.

The gene calls are TRBV11-2 and TRBJ2-2, with 9 bases matching TRBD2. Germline loops: CDR1 SGHAT, CDR2 FQNNGV. This CDR3 spans 18 amino acids. V trimming: 0 bases; J trimming: 7 bases; junction bases outside the gene matches: 12. The CDR3 spells CASSLDRLREGPVGELFF. The CDR3, as DNA: TGTGCCAGCAGCTTAGATCGGTTGCGGGAGGGCCCGGTCGGGGAGCTGTTTTTT.

The chain combines TRBV19 with TRBJ1-6; a weak D match, TRBD1 (5 bases). Germline values: CDR1 LNHDA, CDR2 SQIVND (reference sequence). The CDR3 is 16 residues long. The V gene lost 9 bases and the J gene lost 0 bases, with 15 bases spanning the gap. DNA of the CDR3: TGTGCCAGCCGGGGTTTGGGGGGCTCCTATAATTCACCCCTCCACTTT. Residues: CASRGLGGSYNSPLHF.

The sample holds a few counts of this clonotype. V and J are TRBV5-1 and TRBJ2-5; possible D gene TRBD1, 5 bases. Germline V gene lookup returns CDR1 SGHRS and CDR2 YFSETQ. The V gene lost 5 bases and the J gene lost 5 bases, with 16 bases spanning the gap. This CDR3 region has 14 residues. DNA of the CDR3: TGCGCCAGCAGTTTAACAGGCGGTTCGGAGACCCAGTACTTC. Translating gives CASSLTGGSETQYF.